This T cell receptor beta chain was documented in a study of monozygotic twins with inflammatory bowel disease. An amount of approximately 3,600 ng of total RNA was used for each TCR library. In eight separate reactions per sample, cDNA was generated. TCRdb reprocessed the 5' RACE reads, with one entry per CDR3 protein and no DNA. Recorded for this sample: 85,000 to 110,000 distinct CDR3 sequences. Germline V gene sequence: CDR1 KGHSH, CDR2 LQKENI. The CDR3 runs to 14 residues. The TCR sequence derives from a human donor with ulcerative colitis or Crohn's disease, or a healthy co-twin of an affected twin (not recorded which). Source material: blood. The chain combines TRBV18 with TRBJ2-2; the D call from TCRdb, TRBD2, cannot be confirmed without DNA. The CDR3 sequence is CASSPGLDTGELFF.